This entry features one TCR beta chain sequence. How the authors handled the data: Scientists estimated how many nucleated cells there were by amplifying reference gene primers. The table came from immunoSEQ multiplex PCR; TCRdb's copy has only in-frame clones and leaves some out. V and J calls plus clone size are reproduced from that table; the DNA served to infer D and trimming. This sample has about 80,000 clones; roughly four fifths occur once, and the top ten carry approximately 12%. Germline V gene sequence: CDR1 LNHNV, CDR2 YYDKDF (reference sequence). V lost 0 bases, J lost 0 bases, and 9 bases stayed unmatched. CDR3 length: 19 residues. The sample originates from a study of blood T cell repertoires in COVID-19. About the research overall: COVID-19 samples collected from the United States, Italy and Spain covered acute and convalescent phases. Sample material is recorded as cDNA or gDNA derived from T cells, B-cell-depleted T cells, or PBMCs.

This chain links TRBV15 with TRBJ1-5, with TRBD1 identical over 9 bases. Sequencing was carried out using peripheral blood. This sequence originates from a man older than 75 with acute or convalescent COVID-19. CDR3 in DNA: TGTGCCACCAGCAGAGAACGAGACAGGGGGGCCTATAGCAATCAGCCCCAGCATTTT. It codes for CATSRERDRGAYSNQPQHF.